What follows are 8 T cell receptor beta chains derived from one specimen sequenced in a study of radiotherapy plus CTLA-4 blockade in lung cancer. Profiling relied on immunoSEQ multiplex PCR, and the TCRdb table lists in-frame clones only, not all of them. Of about 31,000 clones listed, around 70% were seen once; the top ten hold under 5%. Specimen: peripheral blood, collected from a patient treated with radiotherapy plus ipilimumab. These receptors all come from a human donor with non-small cell lung cancer whose response to radiotherapy plus ipilimumab could not be evaluated.

The CDR3 DNA reads as TGTGCCAGCAGTTACATGGGGGCGCGAACTGAAGCTTTCTTT. This encodes CASSYMGARTEAFF. The chain uses TRBV6-5 and TRBJ1-1, with D possibly being TRBD1 (6 bases). Germline V gene data show CDR1 as MNHEY and CDR2 as SVGAGI. The CDR3 runs 14 residues. Trimming removed 2 bases at V and 5 bases at J, with 12 bases between.

The CDR3 coding sequence is TGTGCCAGCAGCAACAGGGTTGGGAGGGGTGGGGCCAACGTCCTGACTTTC. This translates into CASSNRVGRGGANVLTF. The chain joins TRBV9 to TRBJ2-6, with a possible D match to TRBD2 (7 bases). With 4 bases removed from V and 3 bases from J, the gap between germline ends came to 17 bases. Germline assignment: CDR1 SGDLS and CDR2 YYNGEE. The CDR3 consists of 17 residues. Complete variable domain (other parts from reference TRBV9 and TRBJ2-6): DSGVTQTPKHLITATGQRVTLRCSPRSGDLSVYWYQQSLDQGLQFLIQYYNGEERAKGNILERFSAQQFPDLHSELNLSSLELGDSALYFCASSNRVGRGGANVLTFGAGSRLTVL.

The chain carries TRBV2 and TRBJ2-2; a weak D match, TRBD2 (5 bases). The CDR3 has 14 residues. Looked up from germline, CDR1 is SNHLY and CDR2 is FYNNEI. Deletions cut 5 bases from V and 1 base from J, with 8 bases between. CDR3 in DNA: TGTGCCAGCAGTACCAGCGGGAACACCGGGGAGCTGTTTTTT. It is translated as CASSTSGNTGELFF.

The chain employs TRBV19 and TRBJ2-5; 14 bases match TRBD2. In germline, CDR1 is LNHDA, CDR2 SQIVND (reference sequence). After removal of 4 bases from V and 4 bases from J, the junction contained 5 bases not matched to a gene. The CDR3 runs 16 residues. In DNA, the CDR3 is TGTGCCAGTAGTACCCGACTAGCGGGAGGGGTAGAGACCCAGTACTTC. It is translated as CASSTRLAGGVETQYF.

The chain joins TRBV6-6 to TRBJ1-5, with 10 bases lining up with TRBD1. The germline gives CDR1 MNHNY, CDR2 SVGAGI (reference sequence). Losses at the gene ends were 5 bases for V and 2 bases for J; bases not matched to a gene: 6. The CDR3 sequence is 16 residues long. Here the CDR3 reads CASSGTGAGGNQPQHF. The CDR3, as DNA: TGTGCCAGCAGTGGGACAGGGGCAGGTGGCAATCAGCCCCAGCATTTT.

This clone came up a few times. This chain joins TRBV18 and TRBJ1-1; D perhaps matches TRBD1 (6 bases). The ends were cut back, 6 bases at V and 3 bases at J, with 11 bases in the middle. The CDR3 is made up of 13 amino acids. Per the germline V gene, CDR1 is KGHSH and CDR2 is LQKENI. The CDR3 spells CASSAAGDTEAFF. Written as DNA, the CDR3 is TGTGCCAGCTCCGCGGCAGGGGACACTGAAGCTTTCTTT.

V is TRBV7-2 and J is TRBJ2-2; D is perhaps TRBD1 (5 bases). V was trimmed by 6 bases and J by 4 bases, leaving 18 bases between them. The CDR3 covers 16 residues. CDR1 and CDR2 (germline): SGHTA, FQGNSA. Here the CDR3 reads CASRPGQLLGTGELFF. CDR3 nucleotide sequence: TGTGCCAGCAGACCTGGACAACTTTTGGGCACCGGGGAGCTGTTTTTT.

The chain has TRBV13 and TRBJ2-3; 13 bases map to TRBD2. With 3 bases clipped from V and 4 bases from J, the junction kept 4 bases outside the gene matches. Germline-derived CDR1 and CDR2 are PRHDT and FYEKMQ (reference sequence). The CDR3 sequence is 16 residues long. The CDR3 sequence is CASSFGLAGAADTQYF. In DNA, the CDR3 is TGTGCCAGCAGCTTTGGACTAGCGGGAGCCGCAGATACGCAGTATTTT.